This is a list of T cell receptor beta chains from one sample in a study of Graves' ophthalmopathy and Graves' hyperthyroidism. TCRdb used MiXCR to reprocess the multiplex PCR reads, holding one entry per CDR3 protein. The table has about 150,000 distinct CDR3 sequences, approximately 40% seen once; the top ten hold about 5.8%. The material sequenced was peripheral blood. These receptors were obtained from a woman between 40 and 50 years old with Graves' ophthalmopathy. Both conserved end residues are part of each CDR3. A D gene is named only where the DNA matches it firmly. A clone size is listed for some rows: how often the clone was seen (once, few, many), or a class if it is expanded.

len	d_gene	v_gene	j_gene	abundance	CDR3aa	CDR3nt
19	TRBD2	TRBV7-8	TRBJ2-2	many	CASRPGLAGDPTNTGELFF	TGTGCCAGCAGACCCGGACTAGCGGGGGACCCCACCAACACCGGGGAGCTGTTTTTT
12	-	TRBV3-1	TRBJ2-2	many	CASSHVGGELFF	TGTGCCAGCAGTCATGTAGGCGGGGAGCTGTTTTTT
16	-	TRBV7-8	TRBJ2-2	many	CASSLMSQGNTGELFF	TGTGCCAGCAGCTTAATGTCCCAGGGCAACACCGGGGAGCTGTTTTTT
15	-	TRBV10-3	TRBJ2-7	-	CATKEGTGEFYEQYF	TGTGCCACCAAGGAGGGAACAGGGGAGTTCTACGAGCAGTACTTC
11	-	TRBV3-1	TRBJ2-7	many	CASSHAREQYF	TGTGCCAGCAGCCATGCGAGGGAGCAGTACTTC
16	TRBD1	TRBV28	TRBJ1-1	-	CASSLPRQGANTEAFF	TGTGCCAGCAGTTTACCCCGACAGGGGGCGAACACTGAAGCTTTCTTT
16	TRBD2	TRBV6-2/TRBV6-3	TRBJ2-2	many	CASSEPSGRSTGELFF	TGTGCCAGCAGTGAGCCTAGCGGGAGAAGCACCGGGGAGCTGTTTTTT
11	-	TRBV7-9	TRBJ1-1	-	CASSRPLEAFF	TGTGCCAGCAGCAGACCACTTGAAGCTTTCTTT
13	-	TRBV12-3/TRBV12-4	TRBJ2-6	many	CASSQSGANVLTF	TGTGCCAGCAGCCAGAGTGGGGCCAACGTCCTGACTTTC
13	-	TRBV9	TRBJ2-4	many	CASSPRTKNIQYF	TGTGCCAGCAGCCCCCGGACTAAAAACATTCAGTACTTC
15	TRBD1	TRBV20-1	TRBJ2-7	many	CSASLSDRGLFEQYF	TGCAGTGCTAGTCTGTCCGACAGGGGTCTTTTTGAGCAGTACTTC
13	-	TRBV6-1	TRBJ1-2	-	CASSRNLREGYTF	TGTGCCAGCAGCCGAAACCTCAGGGAGGGCTACACCTTC
14	-	TRBV7-2	TRBJ2-2	-	CASSLAVGTGELFF	TGTGCCAGCAGCTTAGCGGTGGGGACCGGGGAGCTGTTTTTT
15	-	TRBV12-3/TRBV12-4	TRBJ2-5	-	CASSPGTGTKGTQYF	TGTGCCAGCAGTCCCGGAACCGGGACCAAGGGGACCCAGTACTTC
15	TRBD2	TRBV6-5	TRBJ2-7	-	CASSSLAGEALEQYF	TGTGCCAGCAGTTCCCTGGCGGGGGAGGCCCTCGAGCAGTACTTC